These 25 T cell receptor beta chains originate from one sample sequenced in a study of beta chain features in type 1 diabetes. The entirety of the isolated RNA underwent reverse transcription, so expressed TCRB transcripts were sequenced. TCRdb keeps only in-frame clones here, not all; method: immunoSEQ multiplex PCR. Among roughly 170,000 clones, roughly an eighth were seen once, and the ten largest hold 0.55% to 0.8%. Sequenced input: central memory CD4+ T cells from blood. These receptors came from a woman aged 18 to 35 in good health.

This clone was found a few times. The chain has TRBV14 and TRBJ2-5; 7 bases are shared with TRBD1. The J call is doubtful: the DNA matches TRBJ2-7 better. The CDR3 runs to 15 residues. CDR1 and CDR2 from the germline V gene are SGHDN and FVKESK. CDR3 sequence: CASSQSTGSSYEQYF. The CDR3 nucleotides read TGTGCCAGCAGCCAATCGACAGGGAGCTCCTACGAGCAGTACTTC.

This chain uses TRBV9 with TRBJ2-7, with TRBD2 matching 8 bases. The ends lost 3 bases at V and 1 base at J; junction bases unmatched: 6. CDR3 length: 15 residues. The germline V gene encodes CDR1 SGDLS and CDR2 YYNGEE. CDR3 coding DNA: TGTGCCAGCAGCGCCGGGGGGGGCGGTTCCTACGAGCAGTACTTC. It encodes CASSAGGGGSYEQYF.

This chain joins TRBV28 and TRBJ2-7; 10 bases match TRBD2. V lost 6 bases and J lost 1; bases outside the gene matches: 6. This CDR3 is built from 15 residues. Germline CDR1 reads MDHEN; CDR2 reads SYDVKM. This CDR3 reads CASRLGLAVSYEQYF. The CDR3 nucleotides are TGTGCCAGCAGGCTCGGACTAGCGGTGTCCTACGAGCAGTACTTC. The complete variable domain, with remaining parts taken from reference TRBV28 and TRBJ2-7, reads DVKVTQSSRYLVKRTGEKVFLECVQDMDHENMFWYRQDPGLGLRLIYFSYDVKMKEKGDIPEGYSVSREKKERFSLILESASTNQTSMYLCASRLGLAVSYEQYFGPGTRLTVT.

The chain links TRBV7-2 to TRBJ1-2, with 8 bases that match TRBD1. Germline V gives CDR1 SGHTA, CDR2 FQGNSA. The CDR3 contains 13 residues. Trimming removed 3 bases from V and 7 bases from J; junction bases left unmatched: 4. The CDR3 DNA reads TGTGCCAGCAGCTTGGGCAGGGGGCCTGGCTACACCTTC. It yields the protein CASSLGRGPGYTF.

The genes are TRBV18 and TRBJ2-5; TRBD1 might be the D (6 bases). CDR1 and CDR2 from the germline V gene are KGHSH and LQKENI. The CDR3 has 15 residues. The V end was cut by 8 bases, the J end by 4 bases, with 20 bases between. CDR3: CASPRSLQGRETQYF. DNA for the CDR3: TGTGCCAGCCCGCGATCATTACAGGGCAGAGAGACCCAGTACTTC.

CDR3 nucleotides: TGTGCCAGCAGCTGGGCCCCTAGCGGGAGTAACCACAATGAGCAGTTCTTC. Encoded protein: CASSWAPSGSNHNEQFF. The V call is TRBV7-2, the J call TRBJ2-1; 10 bases are shared with TRBD2. Trimming at V came to 4 bases and at J to 5 bases, leaving 11 bases not matched to a gene. Germline CDR1 is SGHTA and CDR2 is FQGNSA. This CDR3 spans 17 amino acids.

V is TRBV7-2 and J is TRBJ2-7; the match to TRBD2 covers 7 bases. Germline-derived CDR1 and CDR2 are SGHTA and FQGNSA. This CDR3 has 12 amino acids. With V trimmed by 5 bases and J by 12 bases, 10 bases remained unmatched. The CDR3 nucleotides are TGTGCCAGCAGCCCACCTCCGGGACTACCGTACTTC. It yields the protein CASSPPPGLPYF.

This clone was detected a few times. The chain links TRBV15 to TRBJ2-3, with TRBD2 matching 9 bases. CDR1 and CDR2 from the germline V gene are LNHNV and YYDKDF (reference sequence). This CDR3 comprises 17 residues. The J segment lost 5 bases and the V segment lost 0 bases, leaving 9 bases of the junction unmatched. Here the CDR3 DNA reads TGTGCCACCAGCAGAGATCGGCGGGAGGGCCTTAAAGATACGCAGTATTTT. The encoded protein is CATSRDRREGLKDTQYF. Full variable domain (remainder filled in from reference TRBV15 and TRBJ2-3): DAMVIQNPRYQVTQFGKPVTLSCSQTLNHNVMYWYQQKSSQAPKLLFHYYDKDFNNEADTPDNFQSRRPNTSFCFLDIRSPGLGDTAMYLCATSRDRREGLKDTQYFGPGTRLTVL.

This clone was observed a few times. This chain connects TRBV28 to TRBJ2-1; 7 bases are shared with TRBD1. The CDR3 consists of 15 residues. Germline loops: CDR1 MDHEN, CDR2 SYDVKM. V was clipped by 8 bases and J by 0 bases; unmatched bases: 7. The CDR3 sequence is CASGQAPSSYNEQFF. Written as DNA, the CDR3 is TGTGCCAGCGGACAGGCCCCGAGCTCCTACAATGAGCAGTTCTTC.

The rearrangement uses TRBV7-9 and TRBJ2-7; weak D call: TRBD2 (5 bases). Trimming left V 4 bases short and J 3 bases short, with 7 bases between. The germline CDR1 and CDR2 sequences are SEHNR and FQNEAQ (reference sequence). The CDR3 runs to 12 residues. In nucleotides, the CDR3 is TGTGCCAGCAGCTCGGGAAACTACGAGCAGTACTTC. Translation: CASSSGNYEQYF.

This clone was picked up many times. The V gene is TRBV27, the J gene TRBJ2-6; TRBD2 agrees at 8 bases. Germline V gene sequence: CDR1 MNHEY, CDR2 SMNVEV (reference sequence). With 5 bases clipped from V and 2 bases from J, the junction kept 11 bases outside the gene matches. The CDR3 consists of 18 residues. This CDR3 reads CASSLGRTGGAGANVLTF. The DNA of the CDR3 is TGTGCCAGCAGTCTTGGACGGACGGGGGGGGCTGGGGCCAACGTCCTGACTTTC.

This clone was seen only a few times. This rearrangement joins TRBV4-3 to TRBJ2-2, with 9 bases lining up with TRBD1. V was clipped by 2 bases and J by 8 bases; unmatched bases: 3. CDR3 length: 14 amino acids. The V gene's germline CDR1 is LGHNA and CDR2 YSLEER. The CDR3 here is CASSQTGGSGELFF. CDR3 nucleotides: TGCGCCAGCAGCCAAACAGGGGGCTCTGGGGAGCTGTTTTTT.

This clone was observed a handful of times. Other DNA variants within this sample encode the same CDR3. DNA for the CDR3: TGTGCCAGCAGTCCCGGACAGGGCGGGAACATTCAGTACTTC. Translation: CASSPGQGGNIQYF. The chain carries TRBV28 and TRBJ2-4; 8 positions agree with TRBD1. The CDR3 is 14 amino acids. Germline V CDR1 and CDR2: MDHEN, SYDVKM. Unmatched junction bases numbered 7, after V lost 5 bases and J lost 7 bases. Combining the CDR3 with reference TRBV28 and TRBJ2-4 gives the whole variable domain DVKVTQSSRYLVKRTGEKVFLECVQDMDHENMFWYRQDPGLGLRLIYFSYDVKMKEKGDIPEGYSVSREKKERFSLILESASTNQTSMYLCASSPGQGGNIQYFGAGTRLSVL.

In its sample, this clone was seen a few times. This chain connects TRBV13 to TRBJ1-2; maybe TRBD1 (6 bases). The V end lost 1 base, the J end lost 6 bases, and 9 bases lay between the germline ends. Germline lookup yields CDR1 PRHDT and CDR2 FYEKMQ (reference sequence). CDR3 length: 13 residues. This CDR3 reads CASSLDRDDGYTF. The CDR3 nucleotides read TGTGCCAGCAGCTTAGACAGGGACGATGGCTACACCTTC. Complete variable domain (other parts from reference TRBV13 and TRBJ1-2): AAGVIQSPRHLIKEKRETATLKCYPIPRHDTVYWYQQGPGQDPQFLISFYEKMQSDKGSIPDRFSAQQFSDYHSELNMSSLELGDSALYFCASSLDRDDGYTFGSGTRLTVV.

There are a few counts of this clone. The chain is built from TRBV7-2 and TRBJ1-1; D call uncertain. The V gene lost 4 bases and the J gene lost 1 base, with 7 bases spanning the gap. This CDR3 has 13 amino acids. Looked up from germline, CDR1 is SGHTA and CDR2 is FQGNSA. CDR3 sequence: CASSSLANTEAFF. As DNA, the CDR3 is TGTGCCAGCAGCTCCCTGGCGAACACTGAAGCTTTCTTT.

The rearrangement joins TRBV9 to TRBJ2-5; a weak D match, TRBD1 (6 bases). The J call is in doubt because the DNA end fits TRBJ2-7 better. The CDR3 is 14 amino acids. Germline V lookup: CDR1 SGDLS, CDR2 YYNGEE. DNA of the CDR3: TGTGCCAGCAGCGTAGCAACAGGGAGTCACGAGCAGTACTTC. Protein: CASSVATGSHEQYF.

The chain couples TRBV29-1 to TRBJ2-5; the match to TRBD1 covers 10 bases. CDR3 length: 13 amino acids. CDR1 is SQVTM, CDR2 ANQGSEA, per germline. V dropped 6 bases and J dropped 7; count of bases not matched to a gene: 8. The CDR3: CSVADRGRGTQYF. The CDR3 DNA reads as TGCAGCGTAGCCGACAGGGGGCGGGGGACCCAGTACTTC.

The CDR3 DNA sequence: TGCGCCACCCGTGCAGGGCAAGAGACCCAGTACTTC. Its translation is CATRAGQETQYF. The chain employs TRBV10-2 and TRBJ2-5, with D perhaps TRBD1 (5 bases). CDR1 and CDR2 (germline): WSHSY, SAAADI. The CDR3 totals 12 residues. Between the trimmed V and J ends, which lost 10 bases and 2 bases, there was a span of 11 bases.

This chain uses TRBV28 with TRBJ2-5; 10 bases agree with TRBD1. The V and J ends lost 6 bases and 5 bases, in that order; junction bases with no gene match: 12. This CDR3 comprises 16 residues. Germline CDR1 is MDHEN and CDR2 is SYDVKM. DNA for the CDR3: TGTGCCAGCAGCCGTCCCGGGACAGGGGAGAGGGAGACCCAGTACTTC. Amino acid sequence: CASSRPGTGERETQYF.

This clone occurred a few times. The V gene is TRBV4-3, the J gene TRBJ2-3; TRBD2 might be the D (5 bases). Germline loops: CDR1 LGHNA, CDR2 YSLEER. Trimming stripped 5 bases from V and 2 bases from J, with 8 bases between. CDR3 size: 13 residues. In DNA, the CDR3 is TGCGCCAGCAGCAGCGGTTACACAGATACGCAGTATTTT. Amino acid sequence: CASSSGYTDTQYF.

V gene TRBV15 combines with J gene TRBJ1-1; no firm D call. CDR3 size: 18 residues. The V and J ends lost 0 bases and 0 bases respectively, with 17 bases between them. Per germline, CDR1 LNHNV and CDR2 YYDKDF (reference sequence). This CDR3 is CATSRDLGWSPVNTEAFF. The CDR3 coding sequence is TGTGCCACCAGCAGAGATCTAGGCTGGTCCCCCGTGAACACTGAAGCTTTCTTT.

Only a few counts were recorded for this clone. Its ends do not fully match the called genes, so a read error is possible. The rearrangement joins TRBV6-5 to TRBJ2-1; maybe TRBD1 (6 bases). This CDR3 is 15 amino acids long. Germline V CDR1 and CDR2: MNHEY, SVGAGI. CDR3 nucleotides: TGTGCCAGCAGTGACTCCCCAGGGGTCTACAATGAGCAGTTCTTC. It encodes CASSDSPGVYNEQFF.

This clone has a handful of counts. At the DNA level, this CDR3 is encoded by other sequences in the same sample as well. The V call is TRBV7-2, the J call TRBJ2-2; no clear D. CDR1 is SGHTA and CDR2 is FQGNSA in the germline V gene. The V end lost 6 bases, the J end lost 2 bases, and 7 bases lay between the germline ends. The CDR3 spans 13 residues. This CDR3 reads CASSLLNTGELFF. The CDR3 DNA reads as TGTGCCAGCAGTTTACTAAACACCGGGGAGCTGTTTTTT.

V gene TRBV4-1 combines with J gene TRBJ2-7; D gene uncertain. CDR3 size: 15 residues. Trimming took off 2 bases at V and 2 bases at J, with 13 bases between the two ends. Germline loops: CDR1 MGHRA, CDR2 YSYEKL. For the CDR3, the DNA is TGCGCCAGCAGCCAAACGACCGGCAGCGCCTACGAGCAGTACTTC. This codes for CASSQTTGSAYEQYF.

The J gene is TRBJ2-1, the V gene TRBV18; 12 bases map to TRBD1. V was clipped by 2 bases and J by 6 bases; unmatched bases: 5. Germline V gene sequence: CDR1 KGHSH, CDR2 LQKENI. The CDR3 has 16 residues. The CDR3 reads CASSPAGTGGVNEQFF. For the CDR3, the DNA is TGTGCCAGCTCACCAGCCGGGACAGGGGGCGTCAATGAGCAGTTCTTC.